The next 30 T cell receptor beta chains were all read from a single sample in a study of blood T cell repertoires in COVID-19 (TCRdb year 2020). The library was generated by the immunoSEQ multiplex PCR assay. TCRdb stores this immuneACCESS table with in-frame sequences only. Part of the clones is absent; in the studies checked, under half of the shortfall reflects unresolved V genes, and no reason is known for the rest. This sample holds about 160,000 clones; just under 85% were observed only once. About 24% of the sample lies in the top ten. Specimen: peripheral blood. The receptors derive from a woman aged 80 or over with acute or convalescent COVID-19.

The chain links TRBV29-1 to TRBJ2-3, with 10 bases lining up with TRBD1. V shed 3 bases, J shed 5 bases, and the junction held 8 bases outside the gene matches. CDR1 is SQVTM, CDR2 ANQGSEA, per germline. The CDR3 runs to 15 residues. Here the CDR3 reads CSVETPGQGLDTQYF. The CDR3 nucleotides are TGCAGCGTTGAGACACCGGGACAGGGGTTAGATACGCAGTATTTT.

The rearrangement links TRBV5-1 to TRBJ1-5; D gene unclear. The CDR3 extends over 13 amino acids. The V end lost 0 bases, the J end lost 7 bases, and 8 bases lay between the germline ends. In germline, CDR1 is SGHRS, CDR2 YFSETQ. The CDR3: CASSLDGEQPQHF. The CDR3 DNA is TGCGCCAGCAGCTTGGATGGGGAGCAGCCCCAGCATTTT.

This sequence joins TRBV2 and TRBJ2-4; the D gene is possibly TRBD2 (5 bases). CDR1 and CDR2 (germline): SNHLY, FYNNEI. The CDR3 is made up of 15 amino acids. V lost 1 base to trimming and J lost 2 bases, with 9 bases between them. CDR3 DNA: TGTGCCAGCAGTGAAGAACGGGGAACCAAAAACATTCAGTACTTC. It yields the protein CASSEERGTKNIQYF.

CDR3 sequence: CSVRQGNSYEQYF. For the CDR3, the DNA is TGCAGCGTTCGGCAGGGGAACTCCTACGAGCAGTACTTC. The rearrangement uses TRBV29-1 and TRBJ2-7, with D maybe TRBD1 (6 bases). The CDR3 consists of 13 residues. CDR1 and CDR2 (germline): SQVTM, ANQGSEA. The ends were cut back, 5 bases at V and 0 bases at J, with 11 bases in the middle.

This rearrangement joins TRBV6-2 or TRBV6-3 to TRBJ2-3; 14 positions match TRBD2. Germline V lookup: CDR1 MNHEY, CDR2 SVGEGT. V lost 5 bases to trimming and J lost 7 bases; unmatched junction nucleotides: 8. This CDR3 is 16 amino acids long. The CDR3 sequence: CASSPRLAGGPNTQYF. CDR3 DNA sequence: TGTGCCAGCAGTCCCAGACTAGCGGGAGGGCCAAATACGCAGTATTTT.

Written as DNA, the CDR3 is TGTGCCACCAGCACGGACAGGGCCCACATACTTCGGTCTTACACCGGGGAGCTGTTTTTT. It codes for CATSTDRAHILRSYTGELFF. This chain links TRBV15 with TRBJ2-2, with 8 nucleotides matching TRBD1. Germline trimming cut 4 bases from V and 3 bases from J; bases unmatched to any gene: 19. Germline V lookup: CDR1 LNHNV, CDR2 YYDKDF (reference sequence). CDR3 length equals 20 residues.

The genes are TRBV28 and TRBJ1-6; D is uncertain. Germline lookup yields CDR1 MDHEN and CDR2 SYDVKM. This CDR3 is 12 amino acids long. Deletions cut 3 bases from V and 6 bases from J, with 3 bases between. CDR3 sequence (DNA): TGTGCCAGCAGTTTCCGTAATTCACCCCTCCACTTT. Encoded protein: CASSFRNSPLHF.

V usage is TRBV5-8 and J usage is TRBJ2-7; D perhaps matches TRBD2 (6 bases). Germline V gene data show CDR1 as SGHTS and CDR2 as YDEGEE. The CDR3 runs 15 residues. The germline V and J ends were trimmed by 2 bases and 4 bases, with 16 bases remaining between them. The CDR3 region is CASSFGGGRPYEQYF. The CDR3 DNA is TGTGCCAGCAGCTTTGGGGGAGGACGGCCTTACGAGCAGTACTTC. The full variable domain, in which reference TRBV5-8 and TRBJ2-7 provide the parts outside the CDR3, is EAGVTQSPTHLIKTRGQQATLRCSPISGHTSVYWYQQALGLGLQFLLWYDEGEERNRGNFPPRFSGRQFPNYSSELNVNALELEDSALYLCASSFGGGRPYEQYFGPGTRLTVT.

The chain combines TRBV7-9 with TRBJ1-3; D unresolved. The CDR3 has 14 residues. Germline CDR1 reads SEHNR; CDR2 reads FQNEAQ (reference sequence). V was trimmed by 2 bases and J by 3 bases, leaving 8 bases between them. For the CDR3, the DNA is TGTGCCAGCAGCTTAAGCGGGGTTGGAAACACCATATATTTT. Encoded protein: CASSLSGVGNTIYF.

This clone has just a few counts. The rearrangement uses TRBV11-2 and TRBJ1-1; possibly TRBD1 for D (6 bases). Germline CDR1 SGHAT, CDR2 FQNNGV. CDR3 size: 15 residues. The germline V and J ends were trimmed by 1 base and 5 bases, with 14 bases remaining between them. The CDR3 DNA reads as TGTGCCAGCAGCTTAGCGGGGGGCGTCGGGACTGAAGCTTTCTTT. Amino acid sequence: CASSLAGGVGTEAFF.

J is TRBJ2-1 and V is TRBV7-7; 11 bases are a match to TRBD2. V lost 4 bases, J lost 6 bases, and 11 bases stayed unmatched. CDR3 length equals 17 residues. Germline V gene sequence: CDR1 SSHAT, CDR2 FNYEAQ (reference sequence). The CDR3 coding sequence is TGTGCCAGCAGCTCGTCGTTAGCGGGAGGGCTTTTCAATGAGCAGTTCTTC. Its protein product is CASSSSLAGGLFNEQFF.

CDR3 region: CASSLDLGRVEEKLFF. The DNA for the CDR3 is TGTGCCAGCAGCTTGGACCTAGGGAGGGTGGAGGAAAAACTGTTTTTT. V and J are TRBV5-5 and TRBJ1-4; D unclear. Trimming stripped 0 bases from V and 8 bases from J, with 17 bases between. The CDR3 has 16 residues. Germline CDR1 is SGHKS and CDR2 is YYEKEE (reference sequence).

The chain couples TRBV7-2 to TRBJ2-1, with D tentatively TRBD2 (5 bases). CDR1 and CDR2 from the germline V gene are SGHTA and FQGNSA. Trimming left V 3 bases short and J 6 bases short, with 6 bases between. This CDR3 is built from 12 residues. The CDR3 sequence: CASSFGLNEQFF. CDR3 in DNA: TGTGCCAGCAGCTTTGGACTCAATGAGCAGTTCTTC.

This chain uses TRBV5-5 with TRBJ2-1; no firm D call. Germline assignment: CDR1 SGHKS and CDR2 YYEKEE (reference sequence). The CDR3 contains 15 residues. V lost 0 bases and J 4 bases, leaving 11 bases between the germline ends. Here the CDR3 DNA reads TGTGCCAGCAGCTTGGCGGCTAGTCAGTACAATGAGCAGTTCTTC. This sequence encodes CASSLAASQYNEQFF. The full variable domain, its missing parts supplied by reference TRBV5-5 and TRBJ2-1, is DAGVTQSPTHLIKTRGQQVTLRCSPISGHKSVSWYQQVLGQGPQFIFQYYEKEERGRGNFPDRFSARQFPNYSSELNVNALLLGDSALYLCASSLAASQYNEQFFGPGTRLTVL.

This chain joins TRBV6-5 and TRBJ1-6; D gene unclear. Germline V gene data show CDR1 as MNHEY and CDR2 as SVGAGI. Trimming took 0 bases from V and 7 from J, leaving 10 bases between them. The CDR3 sequence is 15 residues long. This CDR3 is CASSYSQANNSPLHF. CDR3 DNA sequence: TGTGCCAGCAGTTACTCCCAGGCGAACAATTCACCCCTCCACTTT.

The gene calls are TRBV27 and TRBJ1-1, with D unresolved. The CDR3 sequence is 13 residues long. Germline V gene sequence: CDR1 MNHEY, CDR2 SMNVEV (reference sequence). The V and J ends lost 2 bases and 4 bases respectively, with 8 bases between them. CDR3 loop: CASSLGVGTEAFF. The CDR3 DNA is TGTGCCAGCAGTTTAGGAGTCGGCACTGAAGCTTTCTTT.

This clone appeared a few times. The J gene is TRBJ2-1, the V gene TRBV21-1; the D call TRBD2 from the table was never checked on the DNA. TRBV21-1 counts as a pseudogene. The length of the CDR3 is 16 residues. CDR3 region: CASSKGTSGSLDEQFF. The DNA for the CDR3 is TGTGCCAGCAGCAAAGGGACTAGCGGGAGTTTGGATGAGCAGTTCTTC.

V is TRBV6-1 and J is TRBJ2-3; 10 positions match TRBD2. The trim removed 2 bases at V and 4 bases at J, leaving 12 bases unmatched. Germline CDR1 MNHNS, CDR2 SASEGT. This CDR3 is built from 18 residues. The CDR3 spells CASSERYFGLADADTQYF. In nucleotides, the CDR3 is TGTGCCAGCAGTGAACGGTACTTTGGACTAGCGGACGCAGATACGCAGTATTTT.

This sequence joins TRBV5-4 and TRBJ2-7, with TRBD2 identical over 14 bases. V shed 4 bases and J 6 bases; nucleotides not matched to a gene: 9. The CDR3 spans 16 residues. Germline CDR1 and CDR2: SGHNT and YYREEE (reference sequence). CDR3: CASSPTWGLAGAEQYF. For the CDR3, the DNA is TGTGCCAGCAGCCCAACCTGGGGACTAGCGGGAGCCGAGCAGTACTTC.

The chain combines TRBV3-1 (or the pseudogene TRBV3-2) with TRBJ2-5; no reliable D call. V shed 0 bases and J shed 4 bases, with 12 bases lying between them. Germline values: CDR1 LGHDT, CDR2 YNNKEL (reference sequence). The CDR3 spans 15 residues. The CDR3 reads CASSQEALVGETQYF. CDR3 sequence (DNA): TGTGCCAGCAGCCAAGAAGCGCTAGTGGGAGAGACCCAGTACTTC.

The chain combines TRBV5-1 with TRBJ2-7, with TRBD2 identical over 9 bases. V trimming: 2 bases; J trimming: 6 bases; junction bases outside the gene matches: 6. CDR1 and CDR2 (germline): SGHRS, YFSETQ. This CDR3 is 14 amino acids long. CDR3 region: CASSFGSGSSEQYF. CDR3 DNA: TGCGCCAGCAGCTTTGGTAGCGGGAGTTCCGAGCAGTACTTC.

V and J are TRBV2 and TRBJ1-2; 7 bases are a match to TRBD1. The CDR3 loop spans 13 amino acids. V lost 6 bases and J lost 8; bases outside the gene matches: 9. Germline V gene data show CDR1 as SNHLY and CDR2 as FYNNEI. The CDR3: CASSGDSQGGYTF. CDR3 sequence (DNA): TGTGCCAGCAGCGGGGACAGTCAAGGAGGCTACACCTTC.

This chain connects TRBV6-5 to TRBJ2-7; the match to TRBD1 covers 8 bases. In germline, CDR1 is MNHEY, CDR2 SVGAGI. With 10 bases clipped from V and 1 base from J, the junction kept 6 bases outside the gene matches. The CDR3 sequence is 13 residues long. The CDR3 DNA sequence: TGTGCCACTTCAGACAGGGGTTCCTACGAGCAGTACTTC. This sequence encodes CATSDRGSYEQYF.

This clone was counted between two and nine times. The V and J genes are TRBV10-3 and TRBJ1-4; D is uncertain. There are 14 residues in the CDR3. CDR1 and CDR2 from the germline V gene are ENHRY and SYGVKD. Trimming removed 4 bases at V and 6 bases at J, with 12 bases between. Written as DNA, the CDR3 is TGTGCCATCAGTGGACAACCCCGTGATGAAAAACTGTTTTTT. Translation: CAISGQPRDEKLFF.

This clone has only a few counts. Here the CDR3 reads CASSLLDRVGFAEAFF. CDR3 coding DNA: TGCGCCAGCAGCTTATTGGACAGGGTAGGATTCGCTGAAGCTTTCTTT. The V and J genes are TRBV5-1 and TRBJ1-1; 8 positions agree with TRBD1. This CDR3 is 16 amino acids long. Per germline, CDR1 SGHRS and CDR2 YFSETQ. V was clipped by 2 bases and J by 6 bases; unmatched bases: 12.

The rearrangement joins TRBV7-9 to TRBJ1-1; a weak D match, TRBD1 (6 bases). V lost 3 bases to trimming and J lost 5 bases, with 10 bases between them. The CDR3 is 13 residues long. Germline CDR1 reads SEHNR; CDR2 reads FQNEAQ (reference sequence). CDR3 loop: CASSLIQGTEAFF. CDR3 sequence (DNA): TGTGCCAGCAGCTTGATCCAGGGGACTGAAGCTTTCTTT.

The chain recombines TRBV5-1 with TRBJ2-1; 11 positions agree with TRBD2. Germline lookup yields CDR1 SGHRS and CDR2 YFSETQ. Germline trimming cut 1 base from V and 7 bases from J; bases unmatched to any gene: 10. The CDR3 totals 17 residues. The CDR3 bases are TGCGCCAGCAGCTTGTGGGGATCACTAGCGGGGGATAATGAGCAGTTCTTC. This encodes CASSLWGSLAGDNEQFF.

The V call is TRBV7-2, the J call TRBJ1-4, with D unclear. The V gene lost 5 bases and the J gene lost 0 bases, with 10 bases spanning the gap. The CDR3 sequence is 15 residues long. Germline V gene lookup returns CDR1 SGHTA and CDR2 FQGNSA. The CDR3 bases are TGTGCCAGCAGCCAGGTTGGCTCAACTAATGAAAAACTGTTTTTT. It codes for CASSQVGSTNEKLFF.

This clone was counted a single time. V gene TRBV5-1 combines with J gene TRBJ2-3; 12 bases line up with TRBD2. Germline V gene data show CDR1 as SGHRS and CDR2 as YFSETQ. The CDR3 has 16 amino acids. The ends lost 2 bases at V and 4 bases at J; junction bases unmatched: 5. The CDR3 sequence is CASSFLAGGGADTQYF. DNA for the CDR3: TGCGCCAGCAGCTTCCTAGCGGGAGGGGGAGCAGATACGCAGTATTTT.

The V call is TRBV9, the J call TRBJ2-3, with no clear D. In germline, CDR1 is SGDLS, CDR2 YYNGEE. Trimming stripped 6 bases from V and 0 bases from J, with 11 bases between. This CDR3 has 14 amino acids. CDR3 DNA: TGTGCCAGCAACTACCTCGGGAGCACAGATACGCAGTATTTT. Amino acid sequence: CASNYLGSTDTQYF. The complete variable domain, with remaining parts taken from reference TRBV9 and TRBJ2-3, reads DSGVTQTPKHLITATGQRVTLRCSPRSGDLSVYWYQQSLDQGLQFLIQYYNGEERAKGNILERFSAQQFPDLHSELNLSSLELGDSALYFCASNYLGSTDTQYFGPGTRLTVL.